The 21 T cell receptor beta chains presented below share a single source sample, sequenced in a study of blood T cell repertoires in COVID-19. TCRdb keeps only in-frame clones here, not all; method: immunoSEQ multiplex PCR. The sample contains around 390,000 clones, 87% of which appear only once. Sequenced sample: PBMCs or T cells enriched from blood (not recorded which). All receptors come from a woman in her forties or fifties who had recovered from COVID-19.

This clone has a handful of counts. The V call is TRBV28, the J call TRBJ1-2; TRBD1 matches at 8 bases. V was clipped by 7 bases and J by 1 base; unmatched bases: 8. The CDR3 contains 15 residues. Germline-derived CDR1 and CDR2 are MDHEN and SYDVKM. The CDR3 loop reads CASKKQGGSNYGYTF. As DNA, the CDR3 is TGTGCCAGCAAGAAACAGGGGGGGAGTAACTATGGCTACACCTTC.

The chain is built from TRBV10-3 and TRBJ1-2; 8 bases agree with TRBD1. This CDR3 is 14 amino acids long. CDR1 ENHRY and CDR2 SYGVKD come from the germline V gene. J was trimmed by 1 base and V by 7 bases; bases with no gene match: 5. In DNA, the CDR3 is TGTGCCATCAATAACAGGGGGGATAACTATGGCTACACCTTC. Its translation: CAINNRGDNYGYTF.

The J gene is TRBJ1-4, the V gene TRBV5-1, with 9 bases that match TRBD1. The V gene end was trimmed by 4 bases and the J gene end by 8 bases; junction bases not matched to a gene: 9. CDR1 SGHRS and CDR2 YFSETQ come from the germline V gene. The CDR3 contains 15 residues. The CDR3 nucleotides are TGCGCCAGCAGCCGGACAGGGGCCGAGGAGGAAAAACTGTTTTTT. Protein: CASSRTGAEEEKLFF. Together with reference TRBV5-1 and TRBJ1-4, the CDR3 gives the full variable domain: KAGVTQTPRYLIKTRGQQVTLSCSPISGHRSVSWYQQTPGQGLQFLFEYFSETQRNKGNFPGRFSGRQFSNSRSEMNVSTLELGDSALYLCASSRTGAEEEKLFFGSGTQLSVL.

V and J are TRBV6-5 and TRBJ1-2, with 8 bases aligning to TRBD1. Germline assignment: CDR1 MNHEY and CDR2 SVGAGI. The CDR3 is 15 residues long. Unmatched junction bases numbered 9, after V lost 5 bases and J lost 4 bases. DNA for the CDR3: TGTGCCAGCAGTAAACCAGGACAGGGAGTCTATGGCTACACCTTC. It codes for CASSKPGQGVYGYTF.

Of note for this clone: Other DNA sequences in the same sample also yield this CDR3. The rearrangement joins TRBV27 to TRBJ1-1; possibly TRBD1 for D (6 bases). Germline V gene lookup returns CDR1 MNHEY and CDR2 SMNVEV (reference sequence). V was pared by 3 bases and J by 1 base, with 12 bases between. This CDR3 region has 15 residues. The CDR3 region has the DNA TGTGCCAGCAGTTTGAAAACAGGGCGGAACACTGAAGCTTTCTTT. Encoded protein: CASSLKTGRNTEAFF.

The chain couples TRBV27 to TRBJ1-6; TRBD1 matches at 9 bases. This CDR3 is 14 amino acids long. Germline CDR1 and CDR2: MNHEY and SMNVEV (reference sequence). V trimming: 7 bases; J trimming: 13 bases; junction bases outside the gene matches: 11. Here the CDR3 DNA reads TGTGCCAGCACCCCCGGGACAGGGACTGGGCCCCTCCACTTT. It yields the protein CASTPGTGTGPLHF.

The rearrangement uses TRBV15 and TRBJ2-2, with a possible D match to TRBD2 (6 bases). In germline, CDR1 is LNHNV, CDR2 YYDKDF (reference sequence). CDR3 length: 14 amino acids. Trimming pared 8 bases from V and 7 bases from J, leaving 17 bases between. This CDR3 reads CATRPRREGGELFF. The CDR3 coding sequence is TGTGCCACCCGACCGAGGAGGGAAGGCGGGGAGCTGTTTTTT.

V is TRBV4-1 and J is TRBJ2-2; TRBD1 matches at 11 bases. The germline V gene encodes CDR1 MGHRA and CDR2 YSYEKL. V lost 4 bases to trimming and J lost 6 bases; unmatched junction nucleotides: 7. The CDR3 loop spans 16 amino acids. The CDR3 protein is CASSRKGQGASGELFF. The CDR3 DNA is TGCGCCAGCAGCCGAAAAGGACAGGGGGCTTCCGGGGAGCTGTTTTTT.

V and J are TRBV5-8 and TRBJ1-1; 7 nucleotides agree with TRBD1. Germline loops: CDR1 SGHTS, CDR2 YDEGEE. With 4 bases clipped from V and 8 bases from J, the junction kept 11 bases outside the gene matches. CDR3 length: 14 residues. CDR3 in amino acids: CASSPRQGLLEAFF. For the CDR3, the DNA is TGTGCCAGCAGCCCCCGACAGGGCCTCCTGGAAGCTTTCTTT.

The gene calls are TRBV28 and TRBJ1-5; a possible D gene is TRBD1 (6 bases). In germline, CDR1 is MDHEN, CDR2 SYDVKM. This CDR3 region has 18 residues. Trimming stripped 5 bases from V and 0 bases from J, with 20 bases between. The CDR3 sequence is CASSKGGRTSLSNQPQHF. The CDR3 DNA is TGTGCCAGCAGTAAAGGGGGACGGACCTCGCTTAGCAATCAGCCCCAGCATTTT.

In its sample, this clone was seen once. The chain employs TRBV6-5 and TRBJ1-1; the match to TRBD1 covers 9 bases. Germline V gives CDR1 MNHEY, CDR2 SVGAGI. The CDR3 runs to 15 residues. Trimming at V came to 8 bases and at J to 6 bases, leaving 13 bases not matched to a gene. The CDR3 nucleotides are TGTGCCAGCCACTGGCCTCAAACAGGGGGCCCTGAAGCTTTCTTT. This codes for CASHWPQTGGPEAFF.

The chain is built from TRBV2 and TRBJ1-5, with D tentatively TRBD1 (5 bases). Germline assignment: CDR1 SNHLY and CDR2 FYNNEI. Trimming stripped 3 bases from V and 5 bases from J, with 8 bases between. The CDR3 is made up of 13 amino acids. This chain's CDR3 is CASSETVHQPQHF. Here the CDR3 DNA reads TGTGCCAGCAGTGAGACAGTTCATCAGCCCCAGCATTTT.

CDR3: CASSLGRGEGIEKLFF. CDR3 coding DNA: TGTGCCAGCAGTTTGGGCAGGGGAGAGGGTATTGAAAAACTGTTTTTT. The chain couples TRBV28 to TRBJ1-4, with TRBD1 as a possible D gene (6 bases). V was pared by 3 bases and J by 7 bases, with 18 bases between. CDR1 is MDHEN, CDR2 SYDVKM, per germline. The CDR3 contains 16 residues.

V gene TRBV13 combines with J gene TRBJ2-2, with 7 nucleotides matching TRBD2. V was clipped by 0 bases and J by 0 bases; unmatched bases: 4. The germline V gene has CDR1 PRHDT and CDR2 FYEKMQ (reference sequence). CDR3 length equals 17 residues. CDR3 nucleotides: TGTGCCAGCAGCTTAGGTCGGCTAGCGGCGAACACCGGGGAGCTGTTTTTT. This codes for CASSLGRLAANTGELFF. The full variable domain, its missing parts supplied by reference TRBV13 and TRBJ2-2, is AAGVIQSPRHLIKEKRETATLKCYPIPRHDTVYWYQQGPGQDPQFLISFYEKMQSDKGSIPDRFSAQQFSDYHSELNMSSLELGDSALYFCASSLGRLAANTGELFFGEGSRLTVL.

A few counts support this clone. The chain carries TRBV30 and TRBJ2-7, with D tentatively TRBD1 (5 bases). This CDR3 has 14 residues. Germline V gene sequence: CDR1 GTSNPN, CDR2 SVGIG (reference sequence). Trimming took 0 bases from V and 6 from J, leaving 15 bases between them. The DNA for the CDR3 is TGTGCCTGGAGTGTATGGCAGGGCTCTCGCGAGCAGTACTTC. Protein product: CAWSVWQGSREQYF.

The rearrangement joins TRBV5-4 to TRBJ1-2; D is undetermined. Germline CDR1 reads SGHNT; CDR2 reads YYREEE (reference sequence). The CDR3 contains 14 residues. With 5 bases removed from V and 1 base from J, the gap between germline ends came to 12 bases. The CDR3, as DNA: TGTGCCAGCAGTCAGCCCGGGGTTAACTATGGCTACACCTTC. Its protein product is CASSQPGVNYGYTF.

V is TRBV7-9 and J is TRBJ1-2; no reliable D call. From germline, CDR1 is SEHNR and CDR2 FQNEAQ (reference sequence). The CDR3 sequence is 15 residues long. V lost 3 bases and J 5 bases, leaving 16 bases between the germline ends. DNA for the CDR3: TGTGCCAGCAGCTTGGAAGGCAGGTCTATTTATGGCTACACCTTC. It specifies CASSLEGRSIYGYTF.

The chain couples TRBV29-1 to TRBJ1-1; 10 bases are shared with TRBD1. The CDR3 totals 13 residues. From germline, CDR1 is SQVTM and CDR2 ANQGSEA. V shed 6 bases and J 3 bases; nucleotides not matched to a gene: 4. CDR3 protein: CSVPGQGYTEAFF. The CDR3 DNA is TGCAGCGTCCCGGGACAGGGGTACACTGAAGCTTTCTTT.

The genes are TRBV28 and TRBJ1-5; D remains unclear. The CDR3 runs to 12 residues. Germline CDR1 and CDR2: MDHEN and SYDVKM. V was shortened by 6 bases and J by 1 base, with 4 bases between the two germline ends. CDR3 protein: CASRRSNQPQHF. The CDR3 DNA sequence: TGTGCCAGCAGACGGAGCAATCAGCCCCAGCATTTT.

The genes are TRBV3-1 (or the pseudogene TRBV3-2) and TRBJ1-2, with TRBD1 matching over 10 bases. Per germline, CDR1 LGHDT and CDR2 YNNKEL (reference sequence). CDR3 length: 13 amino acids. With 6 bases clipped from V and 6 bases from J, the junction kept 4 bases outside the gene matches. Written as DNA, the CDR3 is TGTGCCAGCAGTATAGGGACAGGGGATGGCTACACCTTC. Protein sequence: CASSIGTGDGYTF.

The chain combines TRBV3-1 (or the pseudogene TRBV3-2) with TRBJ2-5; no clear D gene. V was trimmed by 3 bases and J by 5 bases, leaving 10 bases between them. CDR3 length equals 13 residues. Germline V gene data show CDR1 as LGHDT and CDR2 as YNNKEL (reference sequence). The DNA for the CDR3 is TGTGCCAGCAGCCAGGCGGTCGGGGAGACCCAGTACTTC. Protein sequence: CASSQAVGETQYF.